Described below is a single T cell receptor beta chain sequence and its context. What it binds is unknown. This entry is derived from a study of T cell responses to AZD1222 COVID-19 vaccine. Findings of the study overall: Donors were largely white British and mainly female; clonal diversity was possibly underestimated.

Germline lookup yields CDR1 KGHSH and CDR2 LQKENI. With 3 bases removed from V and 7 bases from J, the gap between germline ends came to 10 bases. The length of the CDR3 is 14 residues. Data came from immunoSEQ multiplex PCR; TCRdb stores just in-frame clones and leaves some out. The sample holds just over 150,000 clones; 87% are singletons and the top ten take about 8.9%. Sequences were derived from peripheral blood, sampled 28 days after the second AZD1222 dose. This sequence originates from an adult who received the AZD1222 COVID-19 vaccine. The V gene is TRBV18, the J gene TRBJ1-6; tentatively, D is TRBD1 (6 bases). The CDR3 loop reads CASSPGTQNSPLHF. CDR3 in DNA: TGTGCCAGCTCACCCGGGACACAGAATTCACCCCTCCACTTT.